The 30 T cell receptor beta chains in this list originate from one sample, sequenced in a study of blood T cell repertoires in COVID-19. Libraries were prepared by immunoSEQ multiplex PCR; TCRdb keeps only in-frame clonotypes and omits some of them. The sample has about 68,000 clones; 70% to 90% are singletons. Sequencing input: peripheral blood. These receptor sequences come from a man younger than 45 with acute or convalescent COVID-19.

The CDR3 region has the DNA TGTGCCAGCAAAAAAACAGGGGTGGGGAATGAAAAACTGTTTTTT. Translating it yields CASKKTGVGNEKLFF. The rearrangement links TRBV6-5 to TRBJ1-4, with TRBD1 matching over 7 bases. The CDR3 covers 15 residues. Germline loops: CDR1 MNHEY, CDR2 SVGAGI. V was pared by 7 bases and J by 5 bases, with 10 bases of the junction left unmatched.

This chain links TRBV9 with TRBJ2-7; weak D call: TRBD1 (6 bases). V lost 7 bases and J lost 3, with 17 bases in between. This CDR3 contains 14 residues. Per germline, CDR1 SGDLS and CDR2 YYNGEE. The CDR3 spells CASQGHLDHYEQYF. The CDR3 DNA sequence: TGTGCCAGCCAGGGACACCTAGACCACTACGAGCAGTACTTC.

The table lists this clone with a few counts. This rearrangement joins TRBV7-8 to TRBJ1-2, with D tentatively TRBD1 (5 bases). Trimming left V 3 bases short and J 2 bases short, with 10 bases between. Germline V gene lookup returns CDR1 SGHVS and CDR2 FQNEAQ. CDR3 length: 14 amino acids. The CDR3: CASSFREGNYGYTF. CDR3 DNA: TGTGCCAGCAGCTTCAGGGAGGGGAACTATGGCTACACCTTC.

The genes are TRBV11-3 and TRBJ2-1; 7 bases are a match to TRBD2. This CDR3 region has 14 residues. CDR1 is SGHNT, CDR2 YENEEA, per germline. The junction had 6 bases not matched to a gene; V was cut back by 5 bases and J by 5 bases. This CDR3 reads CASSDSGLNNEQFF. The CDR3 coding sequence is TGTGCCAGCAGCGATAGCGGGCTAAACAATGAGCAGTTCTTC.

The rearrangement links TRBV27 to TRBJ2-1, with TRBD2 as a possible D gene (6 bases). V was trimmed by 5 bases and J by 4 bases, leaving 15 bases between them. Per the germline V gene, CDR1 is MNHEY and CDR2 is SMNVEV (reference sequence). The CDR3 runs to 15 residues. CDR3 coding DNA: TGTGCCAGCAGTGGTGAGGGAGGACCTTACAATGAGCAGTTCTTC. Amino acid sequence: CASSGEGGPYNEQFF.

The rearrangement uses TRBV25-1 and TRBJ2-3; D not certain. The CDR3 is 13 residues long. V was clipped by 5 bases and J by 0 bases, with 6 bases between them. CDR1 MGHDK and CDR2 SYGVNS come from the germline V gene. CDR3 in amino acids: CASSSTSTDTQYF. The CDR3 coding sequence is TGTGCCAGCAGTTCCACAAGCACAGATACGCAGTATTTT.

A few counts support this clone. CDR3 sequence (DNA): TGTGCCAGCAGCTTGCTGGACAGGGATGTGATCACTGAAGCTTTCTTT. As protein: CASSLLDRDVITEAFF. The J gene is TRBJ1-1, the V gene TRBV5-6, with 8 bases fitting TRBD1. The CDR3 consists of 16 residues. Losses at the gene ends were 1 base for V and 4 bases for J; bases not matched to a gene: 9. Germline loops: CDR1 SGHDT, CDR2 YYEEEE.

The chain has TRBV30 and TRBJ2-2, with D possibly being TRBD2 (6 bases). The CDR3 has 14 amino acids. V was clipped by 3 bases and J by 5 bases, with 13 bases between them. Per the germline V gene, CDR1 is GTSNPN and CDR2 is SVGIG (reference sequence). This chain's CDR3 is CAWRNGGGTGELFF. CDR3 bases: TGTGCCTGGAGGAATGGCGGAGGGACCGGGGAGCTGTTTTTT.

For this clone: The same CDR3 is also encoded by other DNA sequences in this sample. J is TRBJ2-1 and V is TRBV5-1, with D perhaps matching TRBD2 (6 bases). CDR3 size: 12 residues. Per germline, CDR1 SGHRS and CDR2 YFSETQ. Trimming removed 4 bases from V and 6 bases from J, with 8 bases in between. CDR3 sequence reads: CASSLGGNEQFF. The CDR3 bases are TGCGCCAGCAGCCTCGGGGGCAATGAGCAGTTCTTC.

V is TRBV15 and J is TRBJ1-3; unclear D gene. The CDR3 sequence is 15 residues long. Germline V gives CDR1 LNHNV, CDR2 YYDKDF (reference sequence). Trimming shortened V by 3 bases and J by 0 bases, and 9 bases separated the two germline ends. As DNA, the CDR3 is TGTGCCACCAGCAGCTTAACACGCTCTGGAAACACCATATATTTT. Translating it yields CATSSLTRSGNTIYF.

This chain links TRBV7-2 with TRBJ2-5, with TRBD1 matching 8 bases. With V trimmed by 2 bases and J by 1 base, 0 bases remained unmatched. Germline-derived CDR1 and CDR2 are SGHTA and FQGNSA. This CDR3 is built from 14 residues. This CDR3 reads CASSLTGGQETQYF. In nucleotides, the CDR3 is TGTGCCAGCAGCTTAACAGGGGGCCAAGAGACCCAGTACTTC.

This chain uses TRBV9 with TRBJ1-5, with 7 nucleotides matching TRBD1. Germline V gene data show CDR1 as SGDLS and CDR2 as YYNGEE. V was pared by 3 bases and J by 3 bases, with 6 bases of the junction left unmatched. There are 15 residues in the CDR3. CDR3 DNA sequence: TGTGCCAGCAGCGAGGGGGCGGGCAACAATCAGCCCCAGCATTTT. It yields the protein CASSEGAGNNQPQHF.

V usage is TRBV7-9 and J usage is TRBJ2-5; 9 bases are shared with TRBD2. Trimming removed 5 bases from V and 7 bases from J; junction bases left unmatched: 8. The germline gives CDR1 SEHNR, CDR2 FQNEAQ (reference sequence). The CDR3 is 14 residues long. The CDR3 DNA sequence: TGTGCCAGCAGCCATCCTAGCGGGGCGGGGACCCAGTACTTC. Translating it yields CASSHPSGAGTQYF.

This clone was recorded only once. The rearrangement joins TRBV3-1 (or the pseudogene TRBV3-2) to TRBJ2-1, with D possibly TRBD2 on 6 matching bases. CDR3 length equals 17 residues. Looked up from germline, CDR1 is LGHDT and CDR2 is YNNKEL (reference sequence). V dropped 2 bases and J dropped 6 bases, with 20 bases sitting between them. DNA for the CDR3: TGTGCCAGCAGCCAATCCATCTATGGGCGGGAATTCAATGAGCAGTTCTTC. Translated, it gives CASSQSIYGREFNEQFF.

The V gene is TRBV7-2, the J gene TRBJ2-2; 7 bases agree with TRBD2. This CDR3 has 15 amino acids. The V gene end was trimmed by 6 bases and the J gene end by 2 bases; junction bases not matched to a gene: 6. The germline V gene encodes CDR1 SGHTA and CDR2 FQGNSA. The CDR3 DNA reads TGTGCCAGCAGGGTGAGCGGGGCTAACACCGGGGAGCTGTTTTTT. It specifies CASRVSGANTGELFF.

The chain combines TRBV15 with TRBJ1-3; 11 positions match TRBD1. This CDR3 comprises 17 residues. Trimming took 0 bases from V and 7 from J; bases not matched to a gene: 8. Germline V gene lookup returns CDR1 LNHNV and CDR2 YYDKDF (reference sequence). The CDR3 nucleotides are TGTGCCACCAGCAGAGATGGACAGGGGGCAGCGGCGAACACCATATATTTT. Its protein product is CATSRDGQGAAANTIYF.

The J gene is TRBJ2-2, the V gene TRBV5-1; 10 nucleotides align to TRBD2. Trimming took 2 bases from V and 0 from J; bases not matched to a gene: 1. The CDR3 totals 16 residues. Germline lookup yields CDR1 SGHRS and CDR2 YFSETQ. Written as DNA, the CDR3 is TGCGCCAGCAGCTTACTAGCGGGGTCGAACACCGGGGAGCTGTTTTTT. Translated, it gives CASSLLAGSNTGELFF.

The table lists this clone with a count of one. The chain uses TRBV18 and TRBJ2-1; TRBD1 aligns across 7 bases. CDR1 is KGHSH, CDR2 LQKENI, per germline. V dropped 5 bases and J dropped 3; count of bases not matched to a gene: 7. The CDR3 totals 15 residues. CDR3 amino acids: CASSTTGARYNEQFF. The CDR3 nucleotides read TGTGCCAGCTCAACCACAGGGGCTCGCTACAATGAGCAGTTCTTC.

The chain joins TRBV7-9 to TRBJ2-1; 11 positions agree with TRBD1. In germline, CDR1 is SEHNR, CDR2 FQNEAQ (reference sequence). V shed 1 base and J 7 bases; nucleotides not matched to a gene: 6. This CDR3 has 16 residues. CDR3 DNA: TGTGCCAGCAGCTTAGTGGGGACAGGGGGTTTGAATGAGCAGTTCTTC. Translation gives CASSLVGTGGLNEQFF.

The chain couples TRBV28 to TRBJ2-3; 7 bases are a match to TRBD1. The J segment lost 5 bases and the V segment lost 1 base, leaving 6 bases of the junction unmatched. Per the germline V gene, CDR1 is MDHEN and CDR2 is SYDVKM. CDR3 length equals 15 residues. The CDR3 nucleotides are TGTGCCAGCAGTTTATTGGGGCAGGGGGTAGATACGCAGTATTTT. Its protein product is CASSLLGQGVDTQYF.

V usage is TRBV24-1 and J usage is TRBJ2-6; D unresolved. CDR3 length: 17 residues. Trimming stripped 9 bases from V and 2 bases from J, with 19 bases between. CDR1 and CDR2 (germline): KGHDR, SFDVKD. Here the CDR3 DNA reads TGTGCCACCGCGCCGACGGAGATTAACCCTGGGGCCAACGTCCTGACTTTC. Translation: CATAPTEINPGANVLTF.

V and J are TRBV10-1 and TRBJ2-3; 13 bases fit TRBD2. The germline CDR1 and CDR2 sequences are WNHNN and SYGVQD (reference sequence). This CDR3 comprises 17 residues. Trimming at V came to 2 bases and at J to 5 bases, leaving 7 bases not matched to a gene. The CDR3 is CASSEPGTSGNEDTQYF. CDR3 nucleotides: TGCGCCAGCAGTGAGCCCGGGACTAGCGGGAACGAAGATACGCAGTATTTT.

The gene calls are TRBV11-2 and TRBJ2-1, with TRBD2 matching over 9 bases. J gave up 4 bases and V 1 base, and 5 bases lay outside the gene matches. The CDR3 runs 16 residues. Looked up from germline, CDR1 is SGHAT and CDR2 is FQNNGV. The CDR3 loop reads CASSLAASGMYNEQFF. The CDR3 bases are TGTGCCAGCAGCTTAGCGGCTAGCGGGATGTACAATGAGCAGTTCTTC.

In regard to this clone: This CDR3 is also generated by other DNA sequences in the sample. The genes are TRBV5-1 and TRBJ1-1; tentative D call: TRBD1 (6 bases). The CDR3 totals 14 residues. Germline lookup yields CDR1 SGHRS and CDR2 YFSETQ. V was trimmed by 1 base and J by 1 base, leaving 8 bases between them. The CDR3 here is CASSLTGQNTEAFF. The CDR3 DNA reads as TGCGCCAGCAGCTTGACGGGACAGAACACTGAAGCTTTCTTT.

V usage is TRBV27 and J usage is TRBJ1-1; tentative D call: TRBD1 (6 bases). The CDR3 extends over 13 amino acids. Deletions cut 5 bases from V and 4 bases from J, with 11 bases between. The germline CDR1 and CDR2 sequences are MNHEY and SMNVEV (reference sequence). As DNA, the CDR3 is TGTGCCAGCAGTCGGGGGGGGCTCACTGAAGCTTTCTTT. Translating it yields CASSRGGLTEAFF.

The V call is TRBV6-5, the J call TRBJ2-2; 7 nucleotides line up with TRBD1. CDR1 MNHEY and CDR2 SVGAGI come from the germline V gene. This CDR3 is built from 13 residues. The J segment lost 5 bases and the V segment lost 6 bases, leaving 3 bases of the junction unmatched. CDR3 residues: CASRQGETGELFF. CDR3 nucleotide sequence: TGTGCCAGCAGGCAGGGGGAAACCGGGGAGCTGTTTTTT.

In DNA form, the CDR3 reads TGTGCCAGCAGCAAAGCTAGGGGGAATCAAGAGACCCAGTACTTC. Translation gives CASSKARGNQETQYF. V usage is TRBV7-3 and J usage is TRBJ2-5; possible D gene TRBD1, 6 bases. Germline loops: CDR1 SGHTA, CDR2 FQGTGA. V lost 5 bases to trimming and J lost 2 bases, with 15 bases between them. CDR3 size: 15 residues.

The chain employs TRBV9 and TRBJ2-2, with a possible D match to TRBD1 (5 bases). V shed 0 bases and J shed 6 bases, with 9 bases lying between them. CDR1 is SGDLS and CDR2 is YYNGEE in the germline V gene. CDR3 length: 14 residues. CDR3 protein: CASSVASGPGELFF. The CDR3 DNA follows: TGTGCCAGCAGCGTAGCGTCAGGGCCCGGGGAGCTGTTTTTT.

The rearrangement uses TRBV7-2 and TRBJ1-1; D unclear. Germline CDR1 is SGHTA and CDR2 is FQGNSA. V dropped 2 bases and J dropped 2 bases, with 9 bases sitting between them. The CDR3 loop spans 14 amino acids. CDR3 nucleotides: TGTGCCAGCAGCTTATCGGGGAAAAACACTGAAGCTTTCTTT. Amino acid sequence: CASSLSGKNTEAFF.

The chain combines TRBV6-1 with TRBJ2-2; D is uncertain. This CDR3 spans 16 amino acids. CDR1 is MNHNS and CDR2 is SASEGT in the germline V gene. The V gene lost 1 base and the J gene lost 8 bases, with 17 bases spanning the gap. The CDR3 spells CASSEGARSGLGELFF. CDR3 nucleotide sequence: TGTGCCAGCAGTGAAGGGGCCCGATCCGGTTTAGGGGAGCTGTTTTTT.